Shown below are 4 T cell receptor beta chains from a single sample sequenced in a study of T cells in Graves' hyperthyroidism and ophthalmopathy. The investigators amplified TCR beta CDR3 regions from RNA transcripts. Carried out on the TCR CDR3, a first-round RT-PCR used the HTBI primer set. TCRdb re-analysed the multiplex PCR reads in MiXCR, keeping a single row per CDR3 protein. Of 300,000 to 400,000 distinct CDR3 sequences listed, approximately 18% are singletons. Sample: blood. The receptor source for this set is a man aged 18 to 29 with Graves' ophthalmopathy.

This clonotype came up many times. CDR3 sequence reads: CASSEWGLRAFF. For the CDR3, the DNA is TGTGCCAGCAGTGAATGGGGGTTAAGGGCTTTCTTT. J is TRBJ1-1 and V is TRBV2; weak D call: TRBD1 (5 bases). V was cut by 2 bases and J by 11 bases, with 12 bases left in between. This CDR3 contains 12 residues. Germline V gives CDR1 SNHLY, CDR2 FYNNEI.

This clonotype came up many times. This rearrangement joins TRBV7-8 to TRBJ2-5; 7 positions match TRBD2. Germline V gives CDR1 SGHVS, CDR2 FQNEAQ. There are 15 residues in the CDR3. J gave up 0 bases and V 1 base, and 2 bases lay outside the gene matches. CDR3 protein: CASSLGAGYQETQYF. The CDR3 bases are TGTGCCAGCAGCTTAGGAGCGGGGTACCAAGAGACCCAGTACTTC.

In its sample, this clonotype was seen many times. This rearrangement joins TRBV10-3 to TRBJ1-1; D not certain. V shed 8 bases and J shed 3 bases, with 10 bases lying between them. The germline V gene has CDR1 ENHRY and CDR2 SYGVKD. There are 12 residues in the CDR3. The CDR3 region is CAIGRGDTEAFF. The DNA for the CDR3 is TGTGCCATCGGTCGTGGCGACACTGAAGCTTTCTTT.

In this sample, this clonotype turned up many times. V gene TRBV7-9 combines with J gene TRBJ2-7; D might be TRBD1 (7 bases). Germline loops: CDR1 SEHNR, CDR2 FQNEAQ (reference sequence). Trimming stripped 3 bases from V and 7 bases from J, with 16 bases between. This CDR3 spans 14 amino acids. CDR3 residues: CASSFKGGAGEQYF. DNA of the CDR3: TGTGCCAGCAGCTTCAAAGGGGGCGCGGGGGAGCAGTACTTC. The complete variable domain, with remaining parts taken from reference TRBV7-9 and TRBJ2-7, reads DTGVSQNPRHKITKRGQNVTFRCDPISEHNRLYWYRQTLGQGPEFLTYFQNEAQLEKSRLLSDRFSAERPKGSFSTLEIQRTEQGDSAMYLCASSFKGGAGEQYFGPGTRLTVT.